The clone carrying this T cell receptor (beta chain) was counted only a few times. The data originate from a study of patients and donors after allogeneic stem cell transplantation. This CDR3 contains 12 residues. Germline V gene sequence: CDR1 LGHDT, CDR2 YNNKEL (reference sequence). The V end was cut by 5 bases, the J end by 6 bases, with 10 bases between. TCRdb reanalysed the RT-PCR reads using MiXCR and keeps one entry per CDR3 protein. The sample shows roughly 960,000 distinct CDR3 sequences, over 15% of them seen only once. This clonotype originated in a human donor who was either an allogeneic HSCT recipient or a stem cell or donor lymphocyte infusion donor (not recorded which). It is not recorded whose cells these are; they may come from a transplant donor. The rearrangement joins TRBV3-1 to TRBJ1-2; tentatively, D is TRBD1 (6 bases). Sequenced input: blood, either unsorted or a sorted T cell fraction (not recorded which). CDR3 DNA: TGTGCCAGCAGCAGGACAGAAAATGGCTACACCTTC. Protein product: CASSRTENGYTF.